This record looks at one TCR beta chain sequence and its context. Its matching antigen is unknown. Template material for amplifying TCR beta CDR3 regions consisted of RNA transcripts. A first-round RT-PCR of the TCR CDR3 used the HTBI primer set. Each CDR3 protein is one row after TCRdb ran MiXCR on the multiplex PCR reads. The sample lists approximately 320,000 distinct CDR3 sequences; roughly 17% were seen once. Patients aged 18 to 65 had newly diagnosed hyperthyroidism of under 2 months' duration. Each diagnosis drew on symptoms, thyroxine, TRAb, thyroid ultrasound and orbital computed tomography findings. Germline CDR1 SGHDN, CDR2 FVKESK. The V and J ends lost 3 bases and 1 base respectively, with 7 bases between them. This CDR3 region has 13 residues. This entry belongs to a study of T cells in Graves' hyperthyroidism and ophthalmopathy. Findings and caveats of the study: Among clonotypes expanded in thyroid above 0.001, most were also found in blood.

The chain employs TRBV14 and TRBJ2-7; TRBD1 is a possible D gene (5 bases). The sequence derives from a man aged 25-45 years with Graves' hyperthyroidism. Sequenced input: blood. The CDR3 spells CASSQNRSYEQYF. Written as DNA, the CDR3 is TGTGCCAGCAGCCAGAACAGGTCCTACGAGCAGTACTTC.